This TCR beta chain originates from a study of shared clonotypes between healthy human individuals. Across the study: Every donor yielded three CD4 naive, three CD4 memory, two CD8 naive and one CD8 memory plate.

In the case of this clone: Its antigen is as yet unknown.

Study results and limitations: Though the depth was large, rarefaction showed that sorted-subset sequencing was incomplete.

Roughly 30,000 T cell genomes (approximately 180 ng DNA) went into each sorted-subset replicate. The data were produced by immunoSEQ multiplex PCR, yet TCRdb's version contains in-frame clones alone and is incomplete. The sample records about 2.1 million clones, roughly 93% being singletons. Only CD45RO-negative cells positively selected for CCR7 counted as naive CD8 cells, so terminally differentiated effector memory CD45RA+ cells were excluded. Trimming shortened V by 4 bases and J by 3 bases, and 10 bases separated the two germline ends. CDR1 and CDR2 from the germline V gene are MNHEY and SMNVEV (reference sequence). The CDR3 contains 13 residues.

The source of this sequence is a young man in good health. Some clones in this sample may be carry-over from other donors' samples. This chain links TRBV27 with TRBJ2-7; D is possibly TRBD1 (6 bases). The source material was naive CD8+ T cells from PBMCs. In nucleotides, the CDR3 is TGTGCCAGCAGTTCCCCCAGGGGCTACGAGCAGTACTTC. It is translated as CASSSPRGYEQYF.